This T cell receptor beta chain was documented in a study of Tregs in tolerant kidney transplant recipients. In its sample, this clone was seen once. V dropped 0 bases and J dropped 6 bases, with 16 bases sitting between them. CDR3 length: 16 residues. Germline CDR1 SGDLS, CDR2 YYNGEE. Some clones are missing from TCRdb's copy, which holds only in-frame ones; the method was immunoSEQ multiplex PCR. Of tens of thousands of clones in the sample, roughly 93% are singletons; the top ten hold 0.46%. The sequence was obtained from a human donor who received a combined kidney and bone marrow transplant. The starting material was CD4+ T cells from blood, obtained before the transplant. The chain has TRBV9 and TRBJ2-1; D might be TRBD1 (6 bases). Written as DNA, the CDR3 is TGTGCCAGCAGCGTAGATCCCAGGGGTGCCTCCAATGAGCAGTTCTTC. Amino acid sequence: CASSVDPRGASNEQFF.